The 28 T cell receptor beta chains reported below all come from one sample, sequenced in a study of T cell changes during pregnancy in multiple sclerosis. Assay: immunoSEQ multiplex PCR; the TCRdb copy retains only in-frame clones and omits some. The data hold 55,000 or so clones, with 80% to 90% observed a single time. The sequencing used CD4+ T cells from peripheral blood mononuclear cells, collected in the first trimester of pregnancy. The source of these receptors is a female donor with multiple sclerosis, enrolled in a pregnancy study.

The genes are TRBV7-3 and TRBJ2-7, with 8 positions matching TRBD1. Germline lookup yields CDR1 SGHTA and CDR2 FQGTGA. The CDR3 covers 20 residues. Germline trimming cut 2 bases from V and 2 bases from J; bases unmatched to any gene: 20. The CDR3 here is CASSLRGDRGAPSGPYEQYF. CDR3 DNA: TGTGCCAGCAGCTTACGGGGTGACAGGGGAGCACCCAGCGGACCCTACGAGCAGTACTTC.

V and J are TRBV10-3 and TRBJ2-1; 11 bases fit TRBD1. V shed 6 bases, J shed 3 bases, and the junction held 4 bases outside the gene matches. Germline V gene sequence: CDR1 ENHRY, CDR2 SYGVKD. The CDR3 loop spans 15 amino acids. The CDR3 sequence is CAISGTGGSYNEQFF. The CDR3, as DNA: TGTGCCATCAGCGGGACAGGGGGAAGCTACAATGAGCAGTTCTTC.

This chain joins TRBV9 and TRBJ2-5; TRBD2 aligns across 8 bases. CDR3 length equals 14 residues. The germline V gene encodes CDR1 SGDLS and CDR2 YYNGEE. J was trimmed by 2 bases and V by 4 bases; bases with no gene match: 4. The CDR3 DNA reads TGTGCCAGCAGCCCCGGGGGGGCACAAGAGACCCAGTACTTC. Its protein product is CASSPGGAQETQYF.

The chain recombines TRBV5-1 with TRBJ1-3; D perhaps matches TRBD1 (5 bases). The CDR3 consists of 15 residues. The germline CDR1 and CDR2 sequences are SGHRS and YFSETQ. V lost 1 base, J lost 4 bases, and 12 bases lay in between. CDR3 in DNA: TGCGCCAGCAGCTTGTTGCCAGGGATAGGAAACACCATATATTTT. Translated: CASSLLPGIGNTIYF.

The rearrangement joins TRBV9 to TRBJ2-1, with 8 bases lining up with TRBD2. The CDR3 totals 16 residues. The J segment lost 6 bases and the V segment lost 3 bases, leaving 11 bases of the junction unmatched. Germline V lookup: CDR1 SGDLS, CDR2 YYNGEE. For the CDR3, the DNA is TGTGCCAGCAGCGCTCCCGGGACTAGTGGGTTCAATGAGCAGTTCTTC. This translates into CASSAPGTSGFNEQFF. The variable domain in full, completed from reference TRBV9 and TRBJ2-1, reads DSGVTQTPKHLITATGQRVTLRCSPRSGDLSVYWYQQSLDQGLQFLIQYYNGEERAKGNILERFSAQQFPDLHSELNLSSLELGDSALYFCASSAPGTSGFNEQFFGPGTRLTVL.

The genes are TRBV10-3 and TRBJ2-1; 7 nucleotides agree with TRBD2. V trimming: 7 bases; J trimming: 9 bases; junction bases outside the gene matches: 15. The CDR3 consists of 15 residues. Germline-derived CDR1 and CDR2 are ENHRY and SYGVKD. The CDR3 here is CAIKTYPGRGGEQFF. CDR3 in DNA: TGTGCCATCAAGACGTATCCAGGGAGGGGCGGTGAGCAGTTCTTC.

This rearrangement joins TRBV7-9 to TRBJ2-4; D is ambiguous. The germline V gene encodes CDR1 SEHNR and CDR2 FQNEAQ (reference sequence). The CDR3 consists of 17 residues. Trimming pared 5 bases from V and 1 base from J, leaving 18 bases between. The CDR3: CASSPGRRSGAKNIQYF. The CDR3 DNA follows: TGTGCCAGCAGCCCCGGTCGTAGGTCCGGGGCCAAAAACATTCAGTACTTC.

The rearrangement links TRBV2 to TRBJ2-1; tentatively, D is TRBD1 (6 bases). The germline CDR1 and CDR2 sequences are SNHLY and FYNNEI. The CDR3 consists of 16 residues. V gave up 7 bases and J gave up 1 base, with 17 bases separating them. The CDR3 coding sequence is TGTGCCAGCACCTTGGACAGCCATATATCCTACAATGAGCAGTTCTTC. This encodes CASTLDSHISYNEQFF.

The chain has TRBV18 and TRBJ2-6; TRBD1 might be the D (5 bases). Germline lookup yields CDR1 KGHSH and CDR2 LQKENI. Trimming shortened V by 1 base and J by 11 bases, and 9 bases separated the two germline ends. The CDR3 is made up of 13 amino acids. Written as DNA, the CDR3 is TGTGCCAGCTCACCACGGGGCGAGGACGTCCTGACTTTC. This gives the protein CASSPRGEDVLTF.

This sequence joins TRBV7-2 and TRBJ1-6, with 8 bases lining up with TRBD1. Germline CDR1 and CDR2: SGHTA and FQGNSA. The CDR3 contains 18 residues. V dropped 5 bases and J dropped 7; count of bases not matched to a gene: 16. The CDR3 spells CASSLIGRQGATNSPLHF. The CDR3 DNA is TGTGCCAGCAGCCTAATAGGGCGGCAGGGGGCAACAAATTCACCCCTCCACTTT.

J is TRBJ1-2 and V is TRBV30; a possible D gene is TRBD1 (6 bases). The V gene's germline CDR1 is GTSNPN and CDR2 SVGIG (reference sequence). V lost 0 bases to trimming and J lost 7 bases, with 15 bases between them. The CDR3 is 14 residues long. As DNA, the CDR3 is TGTGCCTGGAGTGTACTCCGGGGGGCCTCTGGCTACACCTTC. This codes for CAWSVLRGASGYTF. The variable domain in full, completed from reference TRBV30 and TRBJ1-2, reads SQTIHQWPATLVQPVGSPLSLECTVEGTSNPNLYWYRQAAGRGLQLLFYSVGIGQISSEVPQNLSASRPQDRQFILSSKKLLLSDSGFYLCAWSVLRGASGYTFGSGTRLTVV.

The rearrangement links TRBV18 to TRBJ1-6; D unresolved. Germline V gives CDR1 KGHSH, CDR2 LQKENI. The CDR3 spans 15 residues. Trimming shortened V by 4 bases and J by 10 bases, and 17 bases separated the two germline ends. CDR3 nucleotide sequence: TGTGCCAGCTCACGGCAAGAGACATATCTATCACCCCTCCACTTT. It yields the protein CASSRQETYLSPLHF.

The CDR3 region is CASRFGGPTYEQYF. The CDR3, as DNA: TGTGCCAGCAGATTCGGCGGGCCGACCTACGAGCAGTACTTC. The genes are TRBV28 and TRBJ2-7, with D maybe TRBD2 (5 bases). The CDR3 length is 14 residues. Trimming removed 6 bases at V and 2 bases at J, with 14 bases between. CDR1 is MDHEN and CDR2 is SYDVKM in the germline V gene.

The chain has TRBV19 and TRBJ1-6; D ambiguous. V lost 7 bases, J lost 9 bases, and 22 bases lay in between. This CDR3 has 16 residues. Germline assignment: CDR1 LNHDA and CDR2 SQIVND (reference sequence). CDR3 loop: CASNLGRAGEGSPLHF. DNA of the CDR3: TGTGCCAGTAACTTAGGAAGGGCGGGTGAAGGTTCACCCCTCCACTTT.

The chain links TRBV6-6 to TRBJ1-1, with TRBD1 as a possible D gene (6 bases). The CDR3 extends over 15 amino acids. V lost 6 bases to trimming and J lost 3 bases, with 17 bases between them. From germline, CDR1 is MNHNY and CDR2 SVGAGI (reference sequence). For the CDR3, the DNA is TGTGCCAGCAGAGACAGGTCGGGAACGGACACTGAAGCTTTCTTT. As protein: CASRDRSGTDTEAFF.

The chain couples TRBV7-2 to TRBJ1-2, with D unresolved. V was clipped by 5 bases and J by 4 bases, with 14 bases between them. This CDR3 spans 14 amino acids. CDR1 SGHTA and CDR2 FQGNSA come from the germline V gene. The CDR3 region has the DNA TGTGCCAGCAGCCCCTCGCGGGATCTCTATGGCTACACCTTC. As protein: CASSPSRDLYGYTF.

The CDR3 sequence: CASSLLPRQVPNTEAFF. CDR3 sequence (DNA): TGTGCCAGCAGCTTATTACCCCGACAGGTACCGAACACTGAAGCTTTCTTT. The V call is TRBV7-8, the J call TRBJ1-1, with D possibly matching TRBD1 (6 bases). CDR1 is SGHVS and CDR2 is FQNEAQ in the germline V gene. The V end lost 2 bases, the J end lost 1 base, and 17 bases lay between the germline ends. This CDR3 is 17 amino acids long.

This rearrangement joins TRBV7-8 to TRBJ2-3; 7 positions match TRBD1. J gave up 4 bases and V 5 bases, and 6 bases lay outside the gene matches. Germline values: CDR1 SGHVS, CDR2 FQNEAQ. The CDR3 consists of 14 residues. The CDR3 DNA follows: TGTGCCAGCAGCAACCGACAGGGTCCAGATACGCAGTATTTT. Encoded protein: CASSNRQGPDTQYF.

V gene TRBV4-1 combines with J gene TRBJ2-5, with 11 bases fitting TRBD1. Unmatched junction bases numbered 6, after V lost 4 bases and J lost 5 bases. The CDR3 runs to 15 residues. Looked up from germline, CDR1 is MGHRA and CDR2 is YSYEKL. The CDR3 nucleotides read TGCGCCAGCAGCCTTCGGACAGGGGGCGTTGAGACCCAGTACTTC. Its translation is CASSLRTGGVETQYF.

The chain recombines TRBV29-1 with TRBJ2-7, with 14 bases fitting TRBD2. Germline V gene lookup returns CDR1 SQVTM and CDR2 ANQGSEA. J lost 0 bases, V lost 6 bases, and 4 bases had no gene match. CDR3 length: 15 residues. In DNA, the CDR3 is TGCAGCGTGAACGGACTAGCGGGGGGCTCCTACGAGCAGTACTTC. Its protein product is CSVNGLAGGSYEQYF.

The V and J genes are TRBV7-9 and TRBJ1-6; the match to TRBD1 covers 7 bases. The J segment lost 8 bases and the V segment lost 8 bases, leaving 12 bases of the junction unmatched. The germline gives CDR1 SEHNR, CDR2 FQNEAQ (reference sequence). This CDR3 has 15 residues. The CDR3 loop is CASGRPGDSDSPLHF. Written as DNA, the CDR3 is TGTGCCAGCGGTCGGCCTGGGGACAGCGATTCACCCCTCCACTTT. The entire variable domain, with the rest obtained from reference TRBV7-9 and TRBJ1-6, is as follows: DTGVSQNPRHKITKRGQNVTFRCDPISEHNRLYWYRQTLGQGPEFLTYFQNEAQLEKSRLLSDRFSAERPKGSFSTLEIQRTEQGDSAMYLCASGRPGDSDSPLHFGNGTRLTVT.

The CDR3 protein is CASSATTSGRINEQFF. As DNA, the CDR3 is TGTGCCAGCAGCGCAACGACTAGCGGAAGAATCAATGAGCAGTTCTTC. This chain joins TRBV9 and TRBJ2-1; TRBD2 agrees at 9 bases. This CDR3 has 16 amino acids. Germline-derived CDR1 and CDR2 are SGDLS and YYNGEE. J gave up 6 bases and V 3 bases, and 10 bases lay outside the gene matches.

The CDR3 region is CASSILAGDGTGELFF. DNA of the CDR3: TGTGCCAGTAGTATACTAGCGGGAGATGGAACCGGGGAGCTGTTTTTT. V usage is TRBV19 and J usage is TRBJ2-2; 10 bases are shared with TRBD2. The CDR3 runs to 16 residues. The germline V gene has CDR1 LNHDA and CDR2 SQIVND (reference sequence). The junction had 5 bases not matched to a gene; V was cut back by 2 bases and J by 5 bases.

This clone was detected once. The chain is built from TRBV6-1 and TRBJ2-7, with 10 bases fitting TRBD1. The CDR3 contains 13 residues. Germline V gives CDR1 MNHNS, CDR2 SASEGT. V shed 8 bases, J shed 7 bases, and the junction held 8 bases outside the gene matches. The CDR3 here is CASLWTGGSEQYF. The CDR3 nucleotides read TGTGCCAGCTTGTGGACAGGGGGTTCTGAGCAGTACTTC.

The chain's CDR3 is CASTRMDSSYEQYF. CDR3 sequence (DNA): TGTGCCAGCACCCGGATGGACAGCTCCTACGAGCAGTACTTC. The chain links TRBV5-5 to TRBJ2-7, with D possibly TRBD1 on 6 matching bases. The CDR3 has 14 residues. CDR1 is SGHKS, CDR2 YYEKEE, per germline (reference sequence). The V end was cut by 6 bases, the J end by 0 bases, with 13 bases between. Complete variable domain (other parts from reference TRBV5-5 and TRBJ2-7): DAGVTQSPTHLIKTRGQQVTLRCSPISGHKSVSWYQQVLGQGPQFIFQYYEKEERGRGNFPDRFSARQFPNYSSELNVNALLLGDSALYLCASTRMDSSYEQYFGPGTRLTVT.

The genes are TRBV29-1 and TRBJ2-7; 9 bases align to TRBD1. J was trimmed by 3 bases and V by 7 bases; bases with no gene match: 10. The CDR3 has 14 residues. Germline V gene lookup returns CDR1 SQVTM and CDR2 ANQGSEA. The CDR3 DNA reads TGCAGCGCCGTTACAGGGGGCGCGCTCTACGAGCAGTACTTC. It encodes CSAVTGGALYEQYF.

V gene TRBV6-1 combines with J gene TRBJ1-1; possible D gene TRBD1, 5 bases. V was shortened by 2 bases and J by 1 base, with 8 bases between the two germline ends. Germline lookup yields CDR1 MNHNS and CDR2 SASEGT. CDR3 size: 14 residues. Here the CDR3 reads CASSETGRNTEAFF. The CDR3 bases are TGTGCCAGCAGTGAAACAGGTAGGAACACTGAAGCTTTCTTT.

This rearrangement joins TRBV14 to TRBJ2-1; 12 nucleotides match TRBD2. Per the germline V gene, CDR1 is SGHDN and CDR2 is FVKESK. The CDR3 consists of 15 residues. The J segment lost 9 bases and the V segment lost 4 bases, leaving 7 bases of the junction unmatched. CDR3 amino acids: CASSPRTSGIGEQFF. Written as DNA, the CDR3 is TGTGCCAGCAGCCCCCGGACTAGCGGGATTGGTGAGCAGTTCTTC.